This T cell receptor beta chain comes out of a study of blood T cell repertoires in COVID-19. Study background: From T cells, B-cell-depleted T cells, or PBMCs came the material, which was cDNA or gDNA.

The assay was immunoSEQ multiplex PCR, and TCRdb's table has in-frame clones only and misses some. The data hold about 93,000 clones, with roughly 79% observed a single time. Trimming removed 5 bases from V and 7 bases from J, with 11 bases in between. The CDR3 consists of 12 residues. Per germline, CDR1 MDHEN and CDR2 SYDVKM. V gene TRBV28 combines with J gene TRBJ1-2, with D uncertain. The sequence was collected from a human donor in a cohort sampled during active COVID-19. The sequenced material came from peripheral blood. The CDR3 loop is CASSPQDFGYTF. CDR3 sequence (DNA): TGTGCCAGCAGTCCCCAGGACTTTGGCTACACCTTC.